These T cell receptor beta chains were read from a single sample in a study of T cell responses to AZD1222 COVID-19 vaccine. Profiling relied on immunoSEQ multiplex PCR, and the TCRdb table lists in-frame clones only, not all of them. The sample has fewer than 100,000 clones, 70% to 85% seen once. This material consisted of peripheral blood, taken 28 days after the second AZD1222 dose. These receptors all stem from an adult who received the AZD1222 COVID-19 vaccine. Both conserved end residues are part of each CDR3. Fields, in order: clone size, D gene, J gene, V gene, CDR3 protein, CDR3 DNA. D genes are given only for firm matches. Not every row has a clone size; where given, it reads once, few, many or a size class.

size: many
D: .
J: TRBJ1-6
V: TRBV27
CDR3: CASSWGYGEFTLHF
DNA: TGTGCCAGCAGTTGGGGATACGGGGAATTCACCCTCCACTTT

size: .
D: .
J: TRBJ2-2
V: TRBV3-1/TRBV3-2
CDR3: CASTARAGETGELFF
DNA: TGTGCCAGCACTGCCAGGGCAGGGGAAACCGGGGAGCTGTTTTTT

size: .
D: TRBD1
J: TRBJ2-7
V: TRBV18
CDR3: CASSPGTGSHEQYF
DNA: TGTGCCAGCTCACCAGGGACAGGGTCGCACGAGCAGTACTTC

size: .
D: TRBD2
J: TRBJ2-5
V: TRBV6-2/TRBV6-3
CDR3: CASSPGTSGGETQYF
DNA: TGTGCCAGCAGTCCCGGGACTAGCGGGGGGGAGACCCAGTACTTC

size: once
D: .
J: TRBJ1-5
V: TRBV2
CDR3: CASSVRDGYQPQHF
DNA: TGTGCCAGCAGTGTTCGGGACGGCTATCAGCCCCAGCATTTT

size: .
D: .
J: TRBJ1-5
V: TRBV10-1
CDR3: CASSESVDQPQHF
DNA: TGCGCCAGCAGTGAGTCGGTCGATCAGCCCCAGCATTTT

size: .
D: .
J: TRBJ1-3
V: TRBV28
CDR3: CASKGGTSTIYF
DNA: TGTGCCAGCAAGGGGGGGACGTCCACCATATATTTT

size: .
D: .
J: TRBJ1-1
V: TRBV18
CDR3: CASSQGGLTNTEAFF
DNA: TGTGCCAGCTCCCAAGGAGGGTTAACGAACACTGAAGCTTTCTTT

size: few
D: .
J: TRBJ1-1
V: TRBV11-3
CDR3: CASSLVTTVNTEAFF
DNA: TGTGCCAGCAGCTTAGTAACAACGGTAAACACTGAAGCTTTCTTT

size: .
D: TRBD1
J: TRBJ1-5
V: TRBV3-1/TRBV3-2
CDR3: CASSQGTGGGQPQHF
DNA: TGTGCCAGCAGCCAGGGGACAGGGGGAGGACAGCCCCAGCATTTT

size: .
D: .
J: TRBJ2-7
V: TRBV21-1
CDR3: CASSKLTSGEGYEQYF
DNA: TGTGCCAGCAGCAAACTGACTAGCGGAGAGGGATACGAGCAGTACTTC

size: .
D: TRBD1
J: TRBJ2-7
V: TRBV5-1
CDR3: CASSLGGQGDHEQYF
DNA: TGCGCCAGCAGCTTGGGGGGACAGGGAGATCACGAGCAGTACTTC

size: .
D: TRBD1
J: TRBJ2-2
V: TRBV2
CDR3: CASRSTGPVGELFF
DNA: TGTGCCAGCAGATCGACAGGGCCGGTGGGGGAGCTGTTTTTT

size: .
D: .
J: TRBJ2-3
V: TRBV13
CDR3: CASTLGILGDTQYF
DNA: TGTGCCAGCACTCTCGGGATCCTAGGAGATACGCAGTATTTT

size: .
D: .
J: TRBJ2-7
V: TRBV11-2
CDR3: CASSLGGRRRAGSSYEQYF
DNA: TGTGCCAGCAGCTTAGGGGGAAGGAGGAGGGCCGGGAGCTCCTACGAGCAGTACTTC

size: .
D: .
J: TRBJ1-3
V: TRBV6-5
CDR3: CASSYVIGGNTIYF
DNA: TGTGCCAGCAGTTACGTTATTGGTGGAAACACCATATATTTT

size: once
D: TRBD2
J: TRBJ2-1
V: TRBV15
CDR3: CATSRDGGTSGSNEQFF
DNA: TGTGCCACCAGCAGAGACGGAGGGACTAGCGGGAGTAATGAGCAGTTCTTC

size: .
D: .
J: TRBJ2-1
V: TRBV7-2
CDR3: CASTPVGSSSYNEQFF
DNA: TGTGCCAGCACTCCGGTGGGGTCGAGCTCCTACAATGAGCAGTTCTTC

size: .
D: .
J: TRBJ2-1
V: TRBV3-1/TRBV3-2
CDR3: CASSPRWNPSYNEQFF
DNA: TGTGCCAGCAGCCCGCGGTGGAATCCCTCCTACAATGAGCAGTTCTTC

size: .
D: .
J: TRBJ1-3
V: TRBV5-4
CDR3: CASTSREGITGNTIYF
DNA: TGTGCCAGCACCTCCCGGGAGGGTATAACTGGAAACACCATATATTTT

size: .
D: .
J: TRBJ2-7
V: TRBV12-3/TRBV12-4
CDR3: CASSPPGTYEQYF
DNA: TGTGCCAGCAGCCCTCCCGGGACCTACGAGCAGTACTTC

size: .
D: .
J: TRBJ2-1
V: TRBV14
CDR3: CASSQGVVGYNEQFF
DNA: TGTGCCAGCAGCCAAGGCGTGGTTGGCTACAATGAGCAGTTCTTC

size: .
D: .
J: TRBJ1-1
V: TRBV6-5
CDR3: CASSLDPNTEAFF
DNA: TGTGCCAGCTCCCTGGACCCGAACACTGAAGCTTTCTTT

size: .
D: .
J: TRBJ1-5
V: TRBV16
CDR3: CASSQSGVNQPQHF
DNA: TGTGCCAGCAGCCAATCGGGGGTGAATCAGCCCCAGCATTTT

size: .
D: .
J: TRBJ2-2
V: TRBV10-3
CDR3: CAISGYFSHSTGELFF
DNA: TGTGCCATCAGTGGTTACTTCTCCCATTCCACCGGGGAGCTGTTTTTT

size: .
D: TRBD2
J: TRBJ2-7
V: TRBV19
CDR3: CASSPSPRLAGNYEQYF
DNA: TGTGCCAGTAGTCCCTCTCCGAGACTAGCGGGAAACTACGAGCAGTACTTC

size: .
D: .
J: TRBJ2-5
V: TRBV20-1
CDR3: CSAGETQYF
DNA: TGCAGTGCGGGCGAGACCCAGTACTTC

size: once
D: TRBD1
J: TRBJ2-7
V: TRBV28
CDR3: CASRPEGQGSYEQYF
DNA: TGTGCCAGCAGACCCGAGGGACAGGGGTCCTACGAGCAGTACTTC

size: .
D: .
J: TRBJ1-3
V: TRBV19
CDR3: CASSISGNTIYF
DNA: TGTGCCAGTAGTATCAGTGGAAACACCATATATTTT

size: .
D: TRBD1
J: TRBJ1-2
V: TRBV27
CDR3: CASSSQDRERSYTF
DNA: TGTGCCAGCAGTTCCCAGGACAGGGAGAGAAGCTACACCTTC

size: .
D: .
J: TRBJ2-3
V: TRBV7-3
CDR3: CASSLGPRVTDTQYF
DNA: TGTGCCAGCAGCTTGGGCCCAAGAGTCACAGATACGCAGTATTTT

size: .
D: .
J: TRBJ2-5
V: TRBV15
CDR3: CATSSPSGVAGQETQYF
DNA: TGTGCCACCAGCAGCCCCTCCGGAGTGGCAGGACAAGAGACCCAGTACTTC

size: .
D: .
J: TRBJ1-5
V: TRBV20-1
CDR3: CSASNLQGLQPQHF
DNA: TGCAGTGCTAGTAACTTACAAGGTTTACAGCCCCAGCATTTT

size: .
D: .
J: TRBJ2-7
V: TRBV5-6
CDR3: CASSSARRGRTYEQYF
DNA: TGTGCCAGCAGCTCGGCTCGACGCGGACGAACCTACGAGCAGTACTTC

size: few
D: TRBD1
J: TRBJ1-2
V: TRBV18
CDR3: CASSPDRTYGYTF
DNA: TGTGCCAGCTCACCGGACAGGACCTATGGCTACACCTTC

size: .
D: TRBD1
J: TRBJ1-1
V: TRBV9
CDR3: CASSGDRDTEAFF
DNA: TGTGCCAGCAGCGGTGACAGGGACACTGAAGCTTTCTTT

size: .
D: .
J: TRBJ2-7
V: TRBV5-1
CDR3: CASSLTAGTGVVEQYF
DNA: TGCGCCAGCAGCTTAACAGCCGGGACTGGGGTTGTCGAGCAGTACTTC

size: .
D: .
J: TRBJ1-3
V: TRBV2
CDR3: CASRVSGHSGNTIYF
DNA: TGTGCCAGCCGTGTCTCGGGCCACTCTGGAAACACCATATATTTT

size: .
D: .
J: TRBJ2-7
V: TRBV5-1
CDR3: CASSPSSLWISYEQYF
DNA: TGCGCCAGCAGCCCGTCCTCCCTATGGATCTCCTACGAGCAGTACTTC

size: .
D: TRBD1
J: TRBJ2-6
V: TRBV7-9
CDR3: CASSSTGAVGANVLTF
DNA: TGTGCCAGCAGCTCGACAGGGGCTGTGGGGGCCAACGTCCTGACTTTC

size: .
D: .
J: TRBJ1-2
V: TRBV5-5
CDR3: CASSLEADYGYTF
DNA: TGTGCCAGCAGCCTAGAGGCGGACTATGGCTACACCTTC

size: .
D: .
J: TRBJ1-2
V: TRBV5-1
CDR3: CASSLDSPTLYGYTF
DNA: TGCGCCAGCAGCTTGGACTCCCCAACCCTCTATGGCTACACCTTC

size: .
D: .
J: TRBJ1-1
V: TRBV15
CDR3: CATSRDQGLTEAFF
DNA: TGTGCCACCAGCAGAGATCAAGGGCTCACTGAAGCTTTCTTT

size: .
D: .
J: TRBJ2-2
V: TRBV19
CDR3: CATGLPTNTGELFF
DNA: TGTGCCACAGGGTTACCTACGAACACCGGGGAGCTGTTTTTT

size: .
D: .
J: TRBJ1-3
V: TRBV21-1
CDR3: CASSNTWAQKGSGNTIYF
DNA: TGTGCCAGCAGCAACACGTGGGCTCAAAAAGGCTCTGGAAACACCATATATTTT

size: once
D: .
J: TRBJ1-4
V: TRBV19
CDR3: CASSPKGSQGGKLFF
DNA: TGTGCCAGTAGCCCCAAGGGATCCCAGGGAGGGAAACTGTTTTTT

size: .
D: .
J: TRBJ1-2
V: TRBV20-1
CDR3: CSASSSYGYTF
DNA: TGCAGTGCTAGCTCCTCCTATGGCTACACCTTC

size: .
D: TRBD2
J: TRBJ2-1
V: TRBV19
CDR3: CASSMPSGGTNEQFF
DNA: TGTGCCAGTAGTATGCCCAGCGGGGGAACAAATGAGCAGTTCTTC

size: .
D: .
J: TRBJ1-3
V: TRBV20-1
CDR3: CSAPIGNTIYF
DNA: TGCAGTGCTCCGATTGGAAACACCATATATTTT

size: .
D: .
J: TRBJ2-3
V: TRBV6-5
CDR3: CASSRVAGQGDTQYF
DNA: TGTGCCAGCAGCCGAGTAGCGGGCCAGGGGGATACGCAGTATTTT

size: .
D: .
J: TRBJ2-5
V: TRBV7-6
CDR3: CASSLGGGQGPEETQYF
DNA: TGTGCCAGCAGCTTAGGGGGAGGCCAAGGTCCAGAAGAGACCCAGTACTTC

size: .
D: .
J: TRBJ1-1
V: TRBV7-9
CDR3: CASSLGGPSEAFF
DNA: TGTGCCAGCAGCCTGGGGGGGCCGAGTGAAGCTTTCTTT

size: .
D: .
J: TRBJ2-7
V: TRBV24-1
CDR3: CATGGKAYEQYF
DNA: TGTGCCACGGGGGGTAAGGCCTACGAGCAGTACTTC